Each of the 27 T cell receptor beta chains below was sequenced from the same sample in a study of identical twins. TCRdb fed the 5' RACE reads into MiXCR, producing one record per CDR3 protein. This table holds about 700,000 distinct CDR3 sequences, roughly 6% found once. Sequencing input: naive T cells sorted from blood. The receptors derive from a man aged 18-30 years in good health.

This clonotype was observed many times. The V and J genes are TRBV12-3 or TRBV12-4 and TRBJ1-1; D gene ambiguous. This CDR3 is built from 12 residues. Trimming stripped 8 bases from V and 11 bases from J, with 18 bases between. CDR3 amino acids: CASGATSSAAFF. The CDR3 DNA reads TGTGCCAGCGGAGCTACCTCCAGTGCGGCTTTCTTT.

In its sample, this clonotype was seen many times. J is TRBJ1-1 and V is TRBV11-1; D not certain. V was pared by 5 bases and J by 3 bases, with 13 bases between. The CDR3 sequence is 14 residues long. In germline, CDR1 is SGHAT, CDR2 FQDESV (reference sequence). This CDR3 is CASSPGRRDTEAFF. CDR3 coding DNA: TGTGCCAGCAGCCCCGGGAGGAGAGACACTGAAGCTTTCTTT. Supplemented by reference TRBV11-1 and TRBJ1-1, the full variable domain reads EAEVAQSPRYKITEKSQAVAFWCDPISGHATLYWYRQILGQGPELLVQFQDESVVDDSQLPKDRFSAERLKGVDSTLKIQPAELGDSAMYLCASSPGRRDTEAFFGQGTRLTVV.

This clonotype came up a few times. V and J are TRBV27 and TRBJ1-1; the D gene is possibly TRBD1 (5 bases). Germline values: CDR1 MNHEY, CDR2 SMNVEV (reference sequence). V lost 5 bases and J lost 6, with 16 bases in between. The CDR3 contains 14 residues. The CDR3 loop reads CASSGRTGLSEAFF. DNA for the CDR3: TGTGCCAGCAGTGGACGGACGGGGCTGTCTGAAGCTTTCTTT.

This clonotype was seen repeatedly, ten times or more. This chain links TRBV7-2 with TRBJ1-3; D possibly corresponds to TRBD1 (6 bases). From germline, CDR1 is SGHTA and CDR2 FQGNSA. The CDR3 loop spans 15 amino acids. V lost 5 bases, J lost 0 bases, and 11 bases lay in between. The CDR3 region is CASSPDSSSGNTIYF. For the CDR3, the DNA is TGTGCCAGCAGCCCGGACAGCAGCTCTGGAAACACCATATATTTT.

The CDR3 DNA reads as TGTGCCAGCAGCCAAGATCTCGGTAGCGGGAGTTTCAATGAGCAGTTCTTC. Its translation is CASSQDLGSGSFNEQFF. The chain uses TRBV4-2 and TRBJ2-1, with 9 bases lining up with TRBD2. Germline V CDR1 and CDR2: LGHNA, YNFKEQ. The CDR3 runs to 17 residues. Trimming took 0 bases from V and 6 from J; bases not matched to a gene: 9.

This chain links TRBV28 with TRBJ1-1, with D perhaps matching TRBD1 (6 bases). The V gene lost 11 bases and the J gene lost 2 bases, with 18 bases spanning the gap. This CDR3 region has 14 residues. The germline V gene has CDR1 MDHEN and CDR2 SYDVKM. The CDR3, as DNA: TGTGCCGTAAAGGGGACAAGTTTTAACACTGAAGCTTTCTTT. It is translated as CAVKGTSFNTEAFF.

This clonotype was seen a few times. This rearrangement joins TRBV29-1 to TRBJ2-7; D remains ambiguous. The germline V gene encodes CDR1 SQVTM and CDR2 ANQGSEA. Trimming removed 6 bases at V and 6 bases at J, with 9 bases between. This CDR3 is 10 amino acids long. CDR3 nucleotide sequence: TGCAGCGTAAACAGAAGCGAGCAGTACGTC. Amino acid sequence: CSVNRSEQYV.

This clonotype was picked up a small number of times. The rearrangement links TRBV12-3 or TRBV12-4 to TRBJ2-3; TRBD2 is a possible D gene (6 bases). CDR3 length equals 16 residues. Trimming stripped 5 bases from V and 5 bases from J, with 20 bases between. This CDR3 reads CASSPASIGGRDTQYF. CDR3 DNA sequence: TGTGCCAGCAGTCCGGCCTCTATCGGGGGACGAGATACGCAGTATTTT.

This clonotype appeared a few times. The genes are TRBV6-2 or TRBV6-3 and TRBJ2-5; TRBD2 matches at 7 bases. The CDR3 consists of 17 residues. The V gene's germline CDR1 is MNHEY and CDR2 SVGEGT. J was trimmed by 2 bases and V by 4 bases; bases with no gene match: 13. The CDR3 region is CASSFDARSGAQETQYF. CDR3 nucleotides: TGTGCCAGCAGTTTTGACGCGAGGAGCGGGGCACAAGAGACCCAGTACTTC.

The table lists this clonotype with many counts. The chain combines TRBV29-1 with TRBJ2-3, with D possibly being TRBD2 (5 bases). In germline, CDR1 is SQVTM, CDR2 ANQGSEA. The CDR3 totals 11 residues. V lost 1 base, J lost 10 bases, and 9 bases lay in between. The CDR3 sequence is CSVEGSRAQYF. The CDR3 DNA sequence: TGCAGCGTTGAAGGGTCGCGGGCGCAGTATTTT.

This clonotype has at least ten counts. The chain employs TRBV20-1 and TRBJ2-1; 9 positions agree with TRBD2. Looked up from germline, CDR1 is DFQATT and CDR2 is SNEGSKA (reference sequence). The CDR3 length is 15 residues. Germline trimming cut 3 bases from V and 2 bases from J; bases unmatched to any gene: 5. The CDR3 spells CSASMSSGTYNEQFF. CDR3 nucleotide sequence: TGCAGTGCTAGCATGTCTAGCGGGACCTACAATGAGCAGTTCTTC.

A note on this clonotype: This could be a read error, since a much larger clone is one nucleotide away. The chain employs TRBV12-3 or TRBV12-4 and TRBJ2-1, with 10 bases lining up with TRBD2. The CDR3 is made up of 13 amino acids. The CDR3 DNA is TGTGCCAGCAAACTAGCGGGAATATATGAGCGGTTCTTC. This codes for CASKLAGIYERFF.

This clonotype showed up just a few times. This chain connects TRBV7-6 to TRBJ2-7; either TRBD1 or TRBD2 may fit D (6 bases each). CDR1 and CDR2 from the germline V gene are SGHVS and FNYEAQ. The germline V and J ends were trimmed by 6 bases and 3 bases, with 15 bases remaining between them. CDR3 length: 14 residues. CDR3 residues: CASSPGAQSYEQYF. CDR3 nucleotides: TGTGCCAGCAGTCCGGGGGCACAGAGCTACGAGCAGTACTTC.

This clonotype was recorded at least ten times. This chain uses TRBV12-3 or TRBV12-4 with TRBJ1-5; D gene uncertain. V was clipped by 8 bases and J by 5 bases, with 10 bases between them. This CDR3 has 12 amino acids. Here the CDR3 DNA reads TGTGCCAGCTCGATAGTTTATCAGCCCCAGCATTTT. It codes for CASSIVYQPQHF.

This clonotype was counted at least ten times. The rearrangement links TRBV6-2 or TRBV6-3 to TRBJ1-2; D unclear. The CDR3 covers 14 residues. V gave up 0 bases and J gave up 4 bases, with 9 bases separating them. Germline loops: CDR1 MNHEY, CDR2 SVGEGT. CDR3 sequence (DNA): TGTGCCAGCAGTTACTCGAACGTGGTCTATGGCTACACCTTC. As protein: CASSYSNVVYGYTF.

J is TRBJ2-2 and V is TRBV30; 7 nucleotides agree with TRBD1. The CDR3 spans 15 residues. V shed 2 bases, J shed 1 base, and the junction held 4 bases outside the gene matches. The germline gives CDR1 GTSNPN, CDR2 SVGIG (reference sequence). CDR3 amino acids: CAWSQGEWNTGELFF. The CDR3 DNA reads as TGTGCCTGGAGTCAGGGGGAGTGGAACACCGGGGAGCTGTTTTTT. Combining the CDR3 with reference TRBV30 and TRBJ2-2 gives the whole variable domain SQTIHQWPATLVQPVGSPLSLECTVEGTSNPNLYWYRQAAGRGLQLLFYSVGIGQISSEVPQNLSASRPQDRQFILSSKKLLLSDSGFYLCAWSQGEWNTGELFFGEGSRLTVL.

In its sample, this clonotype was seen many times. The V and J genes are TRBV6-1 and TRBJ2-5; D gene ambiguous. Germline loops: CDR1 MNHNS, CDR2 SASEGT. The length of the CDR3 is 16 residues. Trimming left V 6 bases short and J 3 bases short, with 20 bases between. The CDR3 DNA is TGTGCCAGCAGCCGCAACAATCTAGGACGAGAAGAGACCCAGTACTTC. It specifies CASSRNNLGREETQYF.

V is TRBV13 and J is TRBJ2-1, with D possibly called TRBD1 or TRBD2 (5 bases each). Germline values: CDR1 PRHDT, CDR2 FYEKMQ (reference sequence). The CDR3 totals 13 residues. Trimming shortened V by 5 bases and J by 8 bases, and 13 bases separated the two germline ends. Here the CDR3 DNA reads TGTGCCAGCAGCGACACAGAGGGGTATGAGCAGTTCTTC. Its protein product is CASSDTEGYEQFF.

This clonotype was counted many times. The CDR3 DNA reads as TGTGCCATCAGTGAGCCAGACAGACAGAACACTGAAGCTTTCTTT. It yields the protein CAISEPDRQNTEAFF. This chain uses TRBV10-3 with TRBJ1-1; D is possibly TRBD1 (5 bases). Deletions cut 2 bases from V and 1 base from J, with 11 bases between. In germline, CDR1 is ENHRY, CDR2 SYGVKD. The CDR3 is 15 residues long.

This clonotype was observed a few times. The CDR3 DNA sequence: TGCAGTGCTAGTTATGCGGGAGGGTATAGCGAGGAGACCCAGTACTTC. It translates to CSASYAGGYSEETQYF. V usage is TRBV20-1 and J usage is TRBJ2-5; 9 bases fit TRBD2. The V and J ends lost 3 bases and 5 bases, in that order; junction bases with no gene match: 13. CDR1 is DFQATT and CDR2 is SNEGSKA in the germline V gene (reference sequence). The CDR3 extends over 16 amino acids.

This clonotype was counted at least ten times. The gene calls are TRBV29-1 and TRBJ2-7; 10 nucleotides agree with TRBD1. Germline CDR1 SQVTM, CDR2 ANQGSEA. The CDR3 sequence is 14 residues long. Trimming cost V 3 bases and J 7 bases; bases outside gene matches: 9. The CDR3 DNA follows: TGCAGCGTTGATCCCGGGACAGGGGAAGGGGAGCAGTACTTC. Protein sequence: CSVDPGTGEGEQYF.

This clonotype was detected ten times or more. The CDR3 here is CASSLDRAGDTQYF. CDR3 coding DNA: TGTGCCAGCAGTCTGGACAGGGCTGGAGATACGCAGTATTTT. This chain connects TRBV28 to TRBJ2-3; 8 bases are shared with TRBD1. In germline, CDR1 is MDHEN, CDR2 SYDVKM. This CDR3 is built from 14 residues. Trimming at V came to 5 bases and at J to 5 bases, leaving 6 bases not matched to a gene.

This clonotype was observed a handful of times. The gene calls are TRBV6-2 or TRBV6-3 and TRBJ2-1; 7 positions agree with TRBD2. The V and J ends lost 5 bases and 2 bases, in that order; junction bases with no gene match: 12. The CDR3 is 17 residues long. In germline, CDR1 is MNHEY, CDR2 SVGEGT. This chain's CDR3 is CASSRGWDYLTYNEQFF. CDR3 sequence (DNA): TGTGCCAGCAGTCGAGGGTGGGACTATCTCACCTACAATGAGCAGTTCTTC.

This clonotype was observed many times. The genes are TRBV5-1 and TRBJ2-7, with TRBD1 matching over 8 bases. V was pared by 4 bases and J by 3 bases, with 6 bases of the junction left unmatched. This CDR3 is 14 amino acids long. Germline V gene data show CDR1 as SGHRS and CDR2 as YFSETQ. CDR3 amino acids: CASSTGQGLYEQYF. In DNA, the CDR3 is TGCGCCAGCAGCACTGGACAGGGCCTCTACGAGCAGTACTTC.

This clonotype was seen many times. This chain links TRBV6-1 with TRBJ2-7; tentatively, D is TRBD1 or TRBD2 (5 bases each). The CDR3 contains 14 residues. V shed 1 base and J shed 2 bases, with 9 bases lying between them. The germline CDR1 and CDR2 sequences are MNHNS and SASEGT. The CDR3 DNA reads as TGTGCCAGCAGTGAAGGGGACCCCGCCTACGAGCAGTACGTC. Amino acids: CASSEGDPAYEQYV.

This clonotype was found many times. The chain carries TRBV10-3 and TRBJ1-4, with 11 positions matching TRBD1. In germline, CDR1 is ENHRY, CDR2 SYGVKD. The CDR3 covers 15 residues. V lost 11 bases, J lost 2 bases, and 7 bases stayed unmatched. The CDR3 nucleotides read TGTGCCGCCGCCCGGGACAGGGGGACTAATGAAAAACTGTTTTTT. This codes for CAAARDRGTNEKLFF.

In this sample, this clonotype turned up many times. The chain uses TRBV21-1 and TRBJ1-5; whether TRBD1, the table's D call, matches the DNA was not checked. TRBV21-1 constitutes a pseudogene. CDR3 length: 16 amino acids. The CDR3 region is CASSGDPTGSNQPQHF. CDR3 in DNA: TGTGCCAGCAGCGGAGACCCTACAGGCAGCAATCAGCCCCAGCATTTT.